One and the same sample provided the 3 T cell receptor beta chains below, sequenced in a study of Graves' ophthalmopathy and Graves' hyperthyroidism (dated by TCRdb to 2016 to 2019). The sequencer listed for this sample is Illumina HiSeq 2000. For repertoire sequencing, the TCR beta CDR3 regions were amplified from RNA transcripts. HTBI primers and the Qiagen OneStep RT-PCR kit were used in a first-round RT-PCR, which was followed by a second-round multiplex PCR, size selection and purification. TCRdb reprocessing: public reads trimmed at Q25 with fastp, clones called with MiXCR, in-frame beta chains kept. Each CDR3 protein gets just one entry, which takes the most common genes and DNA from the rows behind it. The sample table records some 1.1 million distinct CDR3 sequences; approximately 35% of these occur just once. 11% of the sample belongs to the ten largest clones. The sequenced sample was peripheral blood or thyroid tissue (not recorded which). The origin of the receptors is an adult man with Graves' hyperthyroidism.

In regard to this clonotype: The CDR3 does not close with the conserved phenylalanine or tryptophan, likely indicating a read error. This chain uses TRBV29-1 with TRBJ2-7, with D hard to call. The CDR3 consists of 11 residues. Per the germline V gene, CDR1 is SQVTM and CDR2 is ANQGSEA. V dropped 4 bases and J dropped 2 bases, with 6 bases sitting between them. Here the CDR3 DNA reads TGCAGCGTTGCCGATACCTACGAGCAGTACCTC. Its translation: CSVADTYEQYL.

Ten or more counts support this clonotype. The chain joins TRBV29-1 to TRBJ2-7; 7 positions match TRBD1. Trimming at V came to 4 bases and at J to 1 base, leaving 4 bases not matched to a gene. The germline CDR1 and CDR2 sequences are SQVTM and ANQGSEA. The CDR3 consists of 13 residues. CDR3 sequence reads: CSVVGRGSYEQYF. CDR3 DNA: TGCAGCGTTGTGGGCAGGGGGTCCTACGAGCAGTACTTC.

A few counts support this clonotype. The chain is built from TRBV7-9 and TRBJ1-6; a possible D gene is TRBD1 (5 bases). V lost 3 bases, J lost 5 bases, and 11 bases lay in between. The CDR3 is made up of 15 amino acids. Germline loops: CDR1 SEHNR, CDR2 FQNEAQ (reference sequence). CDR3 bases: TGTGCCAGCAGCTTTGGGACCGGAGATAATTCACCCCTCCACTTT. It yields the protein CASSFGTGDNSPLHF.